This TCR beta chain derives from a study of blood T cells in healthy people across ages. Trimming cost V 0 bases and J 7 bases; bases outside gene matches: 6. Germline CDR1 reads DFQATT; CDR2 reads SNEGSKA (reference sequence). The CDR3 length is 16 residues. Through a sample-barcoded 5' primer and a J-beta primer mix, a second PCR was run for roughly 7 to 12 cycles. A single record per CDR3 protein comes from TCRdb applying MiXCR to the 5' RACE reads. The table has 790,000 or so distinct CDR3 sequences, 46% seen once; the top ten hold 15% to 20%. Isolated per sample were at least 7 million PBMCs. This receptor was obtained from a man aged 80 or over in good health. Sequencing used blood. The chain links TRBV20-1 to TRBJ2-1; 13 positions agree with TRBD2. CDR3 bases: TGCAGTGCTAGAGATCGAAGGACTAGCGGGAGAAATGAGCAGTTCTTC. It specifies CSARDRRTSGRNEQFF.